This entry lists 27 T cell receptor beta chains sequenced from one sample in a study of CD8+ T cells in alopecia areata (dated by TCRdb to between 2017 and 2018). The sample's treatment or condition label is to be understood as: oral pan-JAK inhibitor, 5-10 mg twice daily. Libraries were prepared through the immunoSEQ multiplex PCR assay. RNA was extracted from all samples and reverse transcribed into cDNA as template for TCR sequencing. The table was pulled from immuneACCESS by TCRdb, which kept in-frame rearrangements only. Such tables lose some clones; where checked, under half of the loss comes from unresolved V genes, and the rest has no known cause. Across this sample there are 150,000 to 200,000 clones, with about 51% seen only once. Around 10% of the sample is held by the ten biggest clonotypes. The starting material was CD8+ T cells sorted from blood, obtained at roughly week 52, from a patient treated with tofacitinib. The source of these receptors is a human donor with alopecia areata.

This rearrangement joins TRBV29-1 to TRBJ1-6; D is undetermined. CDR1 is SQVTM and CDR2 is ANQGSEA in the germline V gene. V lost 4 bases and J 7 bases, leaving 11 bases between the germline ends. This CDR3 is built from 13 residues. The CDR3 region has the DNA TGCAGCGTTGGTACTTCGGGGAATTCACCCCTCCACTTT. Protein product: CSVGTSGNSPLHF.

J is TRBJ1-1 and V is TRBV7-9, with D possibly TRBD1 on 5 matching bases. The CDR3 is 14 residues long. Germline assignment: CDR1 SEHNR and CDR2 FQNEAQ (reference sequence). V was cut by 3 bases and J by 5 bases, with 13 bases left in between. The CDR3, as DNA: TGTGCCAGCAGCTTGGGAGGGGAGGAAACTGAAGCTTTCTTT. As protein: CASSLGGEETEAFF.

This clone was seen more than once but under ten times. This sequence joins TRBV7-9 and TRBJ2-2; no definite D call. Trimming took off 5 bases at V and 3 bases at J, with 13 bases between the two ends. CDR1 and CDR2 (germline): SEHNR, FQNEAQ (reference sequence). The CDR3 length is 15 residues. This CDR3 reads CASSKAGPDTGELFF. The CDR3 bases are TGTGCCAGCAGCAAAGCCGGGCCCGACACCGGGGAGCTGTTTTTT. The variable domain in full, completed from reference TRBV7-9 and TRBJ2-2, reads DTGVSQNPRHKITKRGQNVTFRCDPISEHNRLYWYRQTLGQGPEFLTYFQNEAQLEKSRLLSDRFSAERPKGSFSTLEIQRTEQGDSAMYLCASSKAGPDTGELFFGEGSRLTVL.

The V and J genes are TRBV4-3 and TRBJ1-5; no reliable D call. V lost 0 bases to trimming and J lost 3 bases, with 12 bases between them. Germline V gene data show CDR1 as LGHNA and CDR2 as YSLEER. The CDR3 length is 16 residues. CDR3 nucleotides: TGCGCCAGCAGCCAAGATATCAGGAACCACAATCAGCCCCAGCATTTT. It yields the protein CASSQDIRNHNQPQHF.

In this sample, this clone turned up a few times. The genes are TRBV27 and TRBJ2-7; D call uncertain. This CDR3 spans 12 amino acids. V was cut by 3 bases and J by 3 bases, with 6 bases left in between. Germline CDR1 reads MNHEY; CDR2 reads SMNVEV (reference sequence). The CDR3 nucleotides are TGTGCCAGCAGTTTCGACGGCTACGAGCAGTACTTC. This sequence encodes CASSFDGYEQYF.

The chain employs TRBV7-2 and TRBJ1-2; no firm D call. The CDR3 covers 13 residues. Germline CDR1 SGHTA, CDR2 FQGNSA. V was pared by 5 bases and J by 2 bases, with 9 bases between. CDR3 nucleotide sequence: TGTGCCAGCAGCCAATTTACAAACTATGGCTACACCTTC. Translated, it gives CASSQFTNYGYTF.

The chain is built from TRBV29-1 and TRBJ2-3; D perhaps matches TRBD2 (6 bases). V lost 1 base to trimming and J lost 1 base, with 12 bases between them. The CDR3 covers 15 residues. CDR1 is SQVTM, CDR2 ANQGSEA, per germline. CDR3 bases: TGCAGCGTTGAAGTAGCCGGGGGAGGCACAGATACGCAGTATTTT. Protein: CSVEVAGGGTDTQYF.

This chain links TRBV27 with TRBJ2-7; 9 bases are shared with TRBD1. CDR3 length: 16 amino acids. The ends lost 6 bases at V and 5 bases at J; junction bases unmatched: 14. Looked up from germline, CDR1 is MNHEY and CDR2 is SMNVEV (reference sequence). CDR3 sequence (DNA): TGTGCCAGCAGACCTTTGGAGGACAGGGGTTCCCACGAGCAGTACTTC. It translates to CASRPLEDRGSHEQYF.

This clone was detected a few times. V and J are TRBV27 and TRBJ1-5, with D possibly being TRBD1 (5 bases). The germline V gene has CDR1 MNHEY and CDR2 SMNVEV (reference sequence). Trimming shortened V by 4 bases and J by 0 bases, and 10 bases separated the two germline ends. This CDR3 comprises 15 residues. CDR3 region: CASSSSGYSNQPQHF. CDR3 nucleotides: TGTGCCAGCAGTTCTTCAGGGTATAGCAATCAGCCCCAGCATTTT.

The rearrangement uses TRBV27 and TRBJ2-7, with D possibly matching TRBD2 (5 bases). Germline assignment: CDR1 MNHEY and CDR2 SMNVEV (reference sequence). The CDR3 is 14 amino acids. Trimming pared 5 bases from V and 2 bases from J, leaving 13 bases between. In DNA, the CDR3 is TGTGCCAGCAGTCCGGACTTACCCACCTACGAGCAGTACTTC. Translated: CASSPDLPTYEQYF.

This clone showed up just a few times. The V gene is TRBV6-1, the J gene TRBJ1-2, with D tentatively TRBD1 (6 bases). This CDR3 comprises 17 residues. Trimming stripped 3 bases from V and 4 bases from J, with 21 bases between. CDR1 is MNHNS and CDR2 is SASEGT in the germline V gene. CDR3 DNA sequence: TGTGCCAGCAGTGAGGGACTGGCGGGACATAACTTCTATGGCTACACCTTC. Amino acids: CASSEGLAGHNFYGYTF.

Here the CDR3 reads CAWMPISGANVLTF. CDR3 nucleotides: TGTGCCTGGATGCCAATCTCTGGGGCCAACGTCCTGACTTTC. This chain links TRBV30 with TRBJ2-6; no definite D call. The CDR3 spans 14 residues. CDR1 is GTSNPN, CDR2 SVGIG, per germline (reference sequence). V was cut by 4 bases and J by 0 bases, with 7 bases left in between.

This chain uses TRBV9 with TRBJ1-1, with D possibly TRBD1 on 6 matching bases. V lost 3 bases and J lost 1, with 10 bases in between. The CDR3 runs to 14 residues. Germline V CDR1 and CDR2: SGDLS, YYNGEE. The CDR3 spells CASSGGTTNTEAFF. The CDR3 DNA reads TGTGCCAGCAGCGGCGGGACAACGAACACTGAAGCTTTCTTT.

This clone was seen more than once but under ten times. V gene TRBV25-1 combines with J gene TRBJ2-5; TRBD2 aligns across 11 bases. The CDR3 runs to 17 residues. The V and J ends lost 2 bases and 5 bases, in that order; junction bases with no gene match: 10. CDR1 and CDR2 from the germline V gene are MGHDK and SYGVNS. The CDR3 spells CASSEASASGGSETQYF. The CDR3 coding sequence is TGTGCCAGCAGTGAAGCCAGTGCTAGCGGGGGGTCGGAGACCCAGTACTTC.

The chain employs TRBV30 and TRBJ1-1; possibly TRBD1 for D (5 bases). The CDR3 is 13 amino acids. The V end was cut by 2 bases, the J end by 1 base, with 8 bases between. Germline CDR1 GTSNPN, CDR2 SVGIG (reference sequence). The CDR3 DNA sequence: TGTGCCTGGAGTTGGGGGGAGAACACTGAAGCTTTCTTT. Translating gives CAWSWGENTEAFF.

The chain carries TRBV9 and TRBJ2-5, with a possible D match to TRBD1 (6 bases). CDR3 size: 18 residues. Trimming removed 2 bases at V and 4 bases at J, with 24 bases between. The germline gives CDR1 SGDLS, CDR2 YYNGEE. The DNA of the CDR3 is TGTGCCAGCAGCGTGGGGGCCGTGAGGGTGACGAATGTAGAGACCCAGTACTTC. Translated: CASSVGAVRVTNVETQYF.

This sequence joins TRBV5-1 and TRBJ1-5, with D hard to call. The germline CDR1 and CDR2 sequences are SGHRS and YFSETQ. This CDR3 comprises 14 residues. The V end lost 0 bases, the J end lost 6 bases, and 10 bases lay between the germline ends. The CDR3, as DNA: TGCGCCAGCAGCTTGGATTCGGGTAGTCAGCCCCAGCATTTT. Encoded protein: CASSLDSGSQPQHF.

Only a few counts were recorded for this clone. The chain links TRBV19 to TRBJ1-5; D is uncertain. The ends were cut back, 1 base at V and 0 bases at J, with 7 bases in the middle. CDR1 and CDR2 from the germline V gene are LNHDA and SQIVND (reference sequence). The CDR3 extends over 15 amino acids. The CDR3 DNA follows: TGTGCCAGTAGTATAGGTCGGGTTAGCAATCAGCCCCAGCATTTT. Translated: CASSIGRVSNQPQHF.

In nucleotides, the CDR3 is TGTGCCAGCAGCTCACTGGTCGCGGGGCTCTACAATGAGCAGTTCTTC. Its translation: CASSSLVAGLYNEQFF. This chain connects TRBV7-9 to TRBJ2-1; a weak D match, TRBD2 (6 bases). V was trimmed by 4 bases and J by 3 bases, leaving 16 bases between them. The CDR3 contains 16 residues. Germline CDR1 SEHNR, CDR2 FQNEAQ (reference sequence).

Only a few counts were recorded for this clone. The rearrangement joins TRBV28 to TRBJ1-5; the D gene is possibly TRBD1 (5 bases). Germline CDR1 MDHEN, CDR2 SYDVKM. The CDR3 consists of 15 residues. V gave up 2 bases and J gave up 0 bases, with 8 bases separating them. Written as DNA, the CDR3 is TGTGCCAGCAGTTTAGACAGCCTTAGCAATCAGCCCCAGCATTTT. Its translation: CASSLDSLSNQPQHF.

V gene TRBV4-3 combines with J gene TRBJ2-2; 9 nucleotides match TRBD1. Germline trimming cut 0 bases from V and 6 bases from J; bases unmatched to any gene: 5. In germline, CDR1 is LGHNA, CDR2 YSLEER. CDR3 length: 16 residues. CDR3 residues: CASSQEGQGSSGELFF. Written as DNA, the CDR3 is TGCGCCAGCAGCCAAGAAGGACAGGGGAGTTCCGGGGAGCTGTTTTTT.

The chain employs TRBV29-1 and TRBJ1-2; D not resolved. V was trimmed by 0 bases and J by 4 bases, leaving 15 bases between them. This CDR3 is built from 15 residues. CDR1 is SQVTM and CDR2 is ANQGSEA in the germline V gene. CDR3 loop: CSVEDPRHQAYGYTF. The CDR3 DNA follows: TGCAGCGTTGAAGATCCCAGACACCAGGCCTATGGCTACACCTTC.

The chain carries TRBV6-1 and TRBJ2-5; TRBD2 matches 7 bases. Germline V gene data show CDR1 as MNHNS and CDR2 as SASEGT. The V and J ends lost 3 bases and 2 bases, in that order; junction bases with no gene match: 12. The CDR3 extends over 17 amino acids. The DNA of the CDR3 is TGTGCCAGCAGTGATGGTATACTAGCGCCAATACAAGAGACCCAGTACTTC. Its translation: CASSDGILAPIQETQYF.

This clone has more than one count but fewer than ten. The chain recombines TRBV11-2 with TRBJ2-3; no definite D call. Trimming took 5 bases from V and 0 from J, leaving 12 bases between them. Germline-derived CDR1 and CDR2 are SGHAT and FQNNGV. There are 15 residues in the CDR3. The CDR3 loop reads CASSPGPSSTDTQYF. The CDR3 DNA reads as TGTGCCAGCAGCCCAGGACCGTCTAGCACAGATACGCAGTATTTT.

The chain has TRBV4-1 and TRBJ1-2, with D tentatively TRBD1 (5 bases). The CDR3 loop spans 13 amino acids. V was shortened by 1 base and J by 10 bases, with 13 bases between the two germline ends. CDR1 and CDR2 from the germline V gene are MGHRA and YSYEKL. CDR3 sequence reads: CASSQVRGADYTF. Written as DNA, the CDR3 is TGCGCCAGCAGCCAAGTAAGAGGGGCGGACTACACCTTC.

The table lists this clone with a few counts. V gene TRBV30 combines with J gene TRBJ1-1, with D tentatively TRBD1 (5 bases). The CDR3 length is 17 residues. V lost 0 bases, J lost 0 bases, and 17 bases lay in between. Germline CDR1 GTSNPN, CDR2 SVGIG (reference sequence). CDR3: CAWSVLGARGLNTEAFF. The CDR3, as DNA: TGTGCCTGGAGTGTACTAGGGGCGCGGGGTTTGAACACTGAAGCTTTCTTT.

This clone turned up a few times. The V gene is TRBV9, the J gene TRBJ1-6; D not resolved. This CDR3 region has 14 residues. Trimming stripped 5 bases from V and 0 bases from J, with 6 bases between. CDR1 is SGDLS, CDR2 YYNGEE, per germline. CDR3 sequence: CASSESSYNSPLHF. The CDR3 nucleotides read TGTGCCAGCAGTGAAAGCTCCTATAATTCACCCCTCCACTTT.